These T cell receptor beta chains were read from a single sample in a study of T-cell reconstitution after alpha-beta-depleted transplantation in children. One entry per CDR3 protein, called by TCRdb with MiXCR from the PCR reads. Of about a million distinct CDR3 sequences listed, about 29% were seen once; the top ten hold roughly 28%. Sequenced material: PBMCs, mostly from graft donor cells, taken 360 days after TCRalphabeta/CD19-depleted stem cell transplant. These receptors were collected from a boy under three years old who had a stem cell transplant for SCID, so the T cells may come from the graft donor. Each CDR3 is given with its conserved first and last residue. The order of the fields is D gene, V gene, J gene, clone size, CDR3 protein, CDR3 DNA. A D gene is named only where the DNA matches it firmly. Size is stated for part of the rows, as once, few or many counts, or as a class when the clone is expanded.

d_gene: -; v_gene: TRBV3-1; j_gene: TRBJ1-1; abundance: -; CDR3aa: CASSQDKQGMNTEAFF; CDR3nt: TGTGCCAGCAGCCAAGATAAGCAGGGGATGAACACTGAAGCTTTCTTT
d_gene: TRBD1; v_gene: TRBV4-1; j_gene: TRBJ2-3; abundance: few; CDR3aa: CASSQGTGGHTQYF; CDR3nt: TGCGCCAGCAGCCAAGGGACAGGGGGACATACGCAGTATTTT
d_gene: -; v_gene: TRBV4-1; j_gene: TRBJ1-1; abundance: -; CDR3aa: CASSRDIGYTEAFF; CDR3nt: TGCGCCAGCAGCCGCGATATCGGGTACACTGAAGCTTTCTTT
d_gene: TRBD1; v_gene: TRBV28; j_gene: TRBJ1-4; abundance: few; CDR3aa: CASTQPGTGGGKLFF; CDR3nt: TGTGCCAGCACCCAACCCGGGACAGGGGGCGGGAAACTGTTTTTT
d_gene: -; v_gene: TRBV5-1; j_gene: TRBJ1-2; abundance: -; CDR3aa: CASSLDGTTNYGYTF; CDR3nt: TGCGCCAGCAGCTTGGATGGCACGACTAACTATGGCTACACCTTC
d_gene: TRBD2; v_gene: TRBV29-1; j_gene: TRBJ2-2; abundance: -; CDR3aa: CSVGRSGGPTGELFF; CDR3nt: TGCAGCGTTGGTCGTAGCGGGGGGCCCACCGGGGAGCTGTTTTTT
d_gene: -; v_gene: TRBV29-1; j_gene: TRBJ1-2; abundance: many; CDR3aa: CSGGYGYTF; CDR3nt: TGCAGCGGTGGATATGGCTACACCTTC
d_gene: -; v_gene: TRBV5-1; j_gene: TRBJ1-1; abundance: -; CDR3aa: CASSPPTVSNTEAFF; CDR3nt: TGCGCCAGCAGCCCGCCGACCGTTTCTAACACTGAAGCTTTCTTT
d_gene: -; v_gene: TRBV9; j_gene: TRBJ2-1; abundance: -; CDR3aa: CASSERSGGEQFF; CDR3nt: TGTGCCAGCAGCGAACGATCCGGGGGTGAGCAGTTCTTC
d_gene: TRBD2; v_gene: TRBV7-2; j_gene: TRBJ2-3; abundance: -; CDR3aa: CASSPGLARQTDTQYF; CDR3nt: TGTGCCAGCAGCCCAGGACTAGCGCGACAGACAGATACGCAGTATTTT
d_gene: -; v_gene: TRBV7-2; j_gene: TRBJ2-7; abundance: few; CDR3aa: CASSLDPRSYEQYF; CDR3nt: TGTGCCAGCAGCTTAGATCCTCGATCCTACGAGCAGTACTTC
d_gene: TRBD2; v_gene: TRBV7-2; j_gene: TRBJ2-1; abundance: few; CDR3aa: CASSLTSGATRGQFF; CDR3nt: TGTGCCAGCAGCTTAACTAGCGGGGCCACTCGGGGGCAGTTCTTC
d_gene: -; v_gene: TRBV2; j_gene: TRBJ1-4; abundance: -; CDR3aa: CASSRQAATNEKLFF; CDR3nt: TGTGCCAGCAGCAGACAGGCCGCAACTAATGAAAAACTGTTTTTT
d_gene: -; v_gene: TRBV14; j_gene: TRBJ2-5; abundance: few; CDR3aa: CASSHLDIQETQYF; CDR3nt: TGTGCCAGCAGCCACTTAGATATCCAAGAGACCCAGTACTTC
d_gene: -; v_gene: TRBV7-9; j_gene: TRBJ1-4; abundance: few; CDR3aa: CASSPTGQINEKLFF; CDR3nt: TGTGCCAGCAGCCCGACCGGGCAGATAAATGAAAAACTGTTTTTT
d_gene: -; v_gene: TRBV7-2; j_gene: TRBJ1-6; abundance: -; CDR3aa: CASSPEDSRWGNSPLHF; CDR3nt: TGTGCCAGCAGCCCGGAGGACAGTCGCTGGGGTAATTCACCCCTCCACTTT
d_gene: -; v_gene: TRBV11-2; j_gene: TRBJ2-3; abundance: few; CDR3aa: CASSFQDRTDTQYF; CDR3nt: TGTGCCAGCAGCTTTCAGGACCGCACAGATACGCAGTATTTT
d_gene: TRBD1; v_gene: TRBV12-3/TRBV12-4; j_gene: TRBJ2-7; abundance: -; CDR3aa: CASSSTPGQGGYEQYF; CDR3nt: TGTGCCAGCAGTTCGACACCGGGACAGGGGGGCTACGAGCAGTACTTC
d_gene: -; v_gene: TRBV12-3/TRBV12-4; j_gene: TRBJ1-2; abundance: few; CDR3aa: CASSLTGRLDGYTF; CDR3nt: TGTGCCAGCAGTTTAACAGGGAGATTGGATGGCTACACCTTC
d_gene: -; v_gene: TRBV20-1; j_gene: TRBJ1-3; abundance: -; CDR3aa: CSADGGNTIYF; CDR3nt: TGCAGTGCCGATGGGGGAAACACCATATATTTT
d_gene: -; v_gene: TRBV5-1; j_gene: TRBJ2-6; abundance: few; CDR3aa: CASSLILTGANVLTF; CDR3nt: TGCGCCAGCAGCTTGATCCTAACTGGGGCCAACGTCCTGACTTTC
d_gene: -; v_gene: TRBV11-2; j_gene: TRBJ1-1; abundance: -; CDR3aa: CASPEAFF; CDR3nt: TGTGCCAGCCCTGAAGCTTTCTTT
d_gene: -; v_gene: TRBV28; j_gene: TRBJ2-1; abundance: few; CDR3aa: CASSLLGFGEQFF; CDR3nt: TGTGCCAGCAGTTTATTGGGGTTCGGTGAGCAGTTCTTC
d_gene: -; v_gene: TRBV11-1; j_gene: TRBJ1-5; abundance: -; CDR3aa: CASSSHGTPDQPQHF; CDR3nt: TGTGCCAGCAGCTCCCACGGGACACCGGATCAGCCCCAGCATTTT
d_gene: TRBD1; v_gene: TRBV7-1; j_gene: TRBJ2-3; abundance: -; CDR3aa: CASSSLGRGQDTQYF; CDR3nt: TGTGCCAGCAGCTCCCTCGGAAGGGGGCAAGATACGCAGTATTTT